The source of this T cell receptor (beta chain) is a study of blood T cell repertoires in COVID-19. The wider study: Whether acute or convalescent, the COVID-19 samples came from the United States, Italy and Spain.

Germline values: CDR1 SGHTA, CDR2 FQGTGA. V trimming: 4 bases; J trimming: 7 bases; junction bases outside the gene matches: 4. This CDR3 has 14 residues. Assay used: immunoSEQ multiplex PCR; TCRdb lists only in-frame clones, some missing. The repertoire holds tens of thousands of clones, with 79% as singletons. Sequenced sample: peripheral blood. The receptor was derived from a man aged 60 to 69 with acute or convalescent COVID-19. The rearrangement joins TRBV7-3 to TRBJ1-6, with 7 bases aligning to TRBD1. CDR3 region: CASSSQGLNSPLHF. Here the CDR3 DNA reads TGTGCCAGCAGCTCACAGGGGTTGAATTCACCCCTCCACTTT.